This T cell receptor (beta chain) derives from a study of shared clonotypes between healthy human individuals. General study results and limits: Represented genetic and exposure-history diversity was restricted by having few donors.

An even split of each subset's genomic DNA across several immunoSEQ plates was performed. Replicate PCRs were loaded with approximately 310 ng DNA from unsorted PBMC, around 30,000 T cell genomes. Here immunoSEQ multiplex PCR was the method, and the copy in TCRdb shows in-frame clones only, minus some. The repertoire holds 450,000 or so clones, with approximately 80% as singletons. Concerning this clone: Its antigen is as yet unknown.

In germline, CDR1 is GTSNPN, CDR2 SVGIG (reference sequence). The CDR3 has 12 residues. Deletions cut 5 bases from V and 5 bases from J, with 12 bases between. The J gene is TRBJ2-5, the V gene TRBV30, with D perhaps matching TRBD1 (7 bases). The source of this sequence is a woman aged 40-49 years in good health. Some clones in this sample may be carry-over from other donors' samples. The sample taken for sequencing was PBMCs. CDR3 residues: CAWGGGAETQYF. CDR3 coding DNA: TGTGCCTGGGGAGGGGGCGCTGAGACCCAGTACTTC. The entire variable domain, with the rest obtained from reference TRBV30 and TRBJ2-5, is as follows: SQTIHQWPATLVQPVGSPLSLECTVEGTSNPNLYWYRQAAGRGLQLLFYSVGIGQISSEVPQNLSASRPQDRQFILSSKKLLLSDSGFYLCAWGGGAETQYFGPGTRLLVL.